The entry below describes one TCR beta chain. The donors, nominally healthy at sampling, likely had unrecorded immune exposures. This record belongs to a study of cytomegalovirus exposure and HLA in healthy donors. Per germline, CDR1 SEHNR and CDR2 FQNEAQ (reference sequence). The J segment lost 2 bases and the V segment lost 4 bases, leaving 9 bases of the junction unmatched. This CDR3 has 16 amino acids. The PCR ran on 60 Vbeta and 13 Jbeta primers. Repertoires were generated with immunoSEQ multiplex PCR, while TCRdb's copy carries only in-frame clones and drops some. The table lists 210,000 or so clones, about 79% of them singletons, with 1.5% to 2% in the top ten.

The chain has TRBV7-9 and TRBJ2-5; the match to TRBD1 covers 8 bases. The sample consisted of PBMCs. The source of this sequence is a man aged 18 to 30 in good health and CMV-seronegative. The CDR3 DNA is TGTGCCAGCAGCTCCCAAAAAGGGACAGGACAAGAGACCCAGTACTTC. This codes for CASSSQKGTGQETQYF.